Below, 26 T cell receptor beta chains from the same sample are listed, as sequenced in a study of T cell responses to AZD1222 COVID-19 vaccine. Sequencing used immunoSEQ multiplex PCR; TCRdb keeps in-frame clones, though not all of them. Of about 140,000 clones detected, 85% to 95% appear once; the ten largest clones hold roughly 7.1%. The specimen was peripheral blood, collected 28 days after the second AZD1222 dose. The receptors were sampled from an adult who received the AZD1222 COVID-19 vaccine.

This clone was seen once. The chain uses TRBV19 and TRBJ1-3; D gene unclear. The germline V gene encodes CDR1 LNHDA and CDR2 SQIVND (reference sequence). The germline V and J ends were trimmed by 5 bases and 0 bases, with 14 bases remaining between them. This CDR3 is built from 16 residues. The CDR3 reads CASSLGGGGSGNTIYF. CDR3 nucleotide sequence: TGTGCCAGTAGTCTGGGCGGTGGTGGCTCTGGAAACACCATATATTTT.

The chain is built from TRBV11-1 and TRBJ1-1; TRBD1 agrees at 7 bases. The CDR3 runs 14 residues. The germline V gene has CDR1 SGHAT and CDR2 FQDESV (reference sequence). The V segment lost 5 bases and the J segment 3 bases; nucleotides outside the gene matches: 6. The CDR3 loop reads CASSITGADTEAFF. In nucleotides, the CDR3 is TGTGCCAGCAGCATTACAGGGGCGGACACTGAAGCTTTCTTT.

The V and J genes are TRBV5-6 and TRBJ1-2; the match to TRBD1 covers 8 bases. The CDR3 runs to 14 residues. The V gene end was trimmed by 0 bases and the J gene end by 8 bases; junction bases not matched to a gene: 6. Germline CDR1 SGHDT, CDR2 YYEEEE. The chain's CDR3 is CASSLGLTGEGYTF. The CDR3 DNA reads TGTGCCAGCAGCTTGGGCTTGACAGGGGAGGGCTACACCTTC.

DNA for the CDR3: TGTGCCAGCAGCTCTTCAGGTCCAGGGAATGAGCAGTTCTTC. Translating gives CASSSSGPGNEQFF. V gene TRBV7-2 combines with J gene TRBJ2-1, with D possibly matching TRBD1 (5 bases). The V end lost 4 bases, the J end lost 7 bases, and 14 bases lay between the germline ends. This CDR3 is 14 amino acids long. Germline V gene data show CDR1 as SGHTA and CDR2 as FQGNSA.

The rearrangement uses TRBV15 and TRBJ2-5; 7 bases agree with TRBD1. The CDR3 loop spans 19 amino acids. Trimming at V came to 2 bases and at J to 1 base, leaving 16 bases not matched to a gene. Germline values: CDR1 LNHNV, CDR2 YYDKDF (reference sequence). The CDR3 loop is CATSRSRGTRTGGQETQYF. The CDR3 DNA is TGTGCCACCAGCAGATCCAGAGGTACTAGGACAGGTGGCCAAGAGACCCAGTACTTC.

The genes are TRBV12-3 or TRBV12-4 and TRBJ1-5; D uncertain. The CDR3 is made up of 12 amino acids. Trimming took off 4 bases at V and 6 bases at J, with 7 bases between the two ends. The CDR3: CASSSGSQPQHF. CDR3 nucleotide sequence: TGTGCCAGCAGTTCCGGTAGTCAGCCCCAGCATTTT.

This clone was seen a single time. The genes are TRBV9 and TRBJ1-6, with D hard to call. The CDR3 loop spans 15 amino acids. Germline V gene data show CDR1 as SGDLS and CDR2 as YYNGEE. The germline V and J ends were trimmed by 0 bases and 7 bases, with 11 bases remaining between them. The CDR3 region is CASSVGGIPNSPLHF. The DNA of the CDR3 is TGTGCCAGCAGCGTAGGAGGGATCCCGAATTCACCCCTCCACTTT.

In this sample, this clone turned up once. This chain uses TRBV11-3 with TRBJ2-7; D may match TRBD1 or TRBD2 (5 bases each). Germline CDR1 is SGHNT and CDR2 is YENEEA. The CDR3 loop spans 14 amino acids. Trimming removed 0 bases from V and 2 bases from J, with 8 bases in between. CDR3 loop: CASSLDGTAYEQYF. The CDR3 DNA follows: TGTGCCAGCAGCTTAGACGGGACGGCCTACGAGCAGTACTTC.

The V call is TRBV4-1, the J call TRBJ2-7, with 8 bases identical to TRBD1. The length of the CDR3 is 16 residues. V lost 3 bases and J lost 3; bases outside the gene matches: 10. Germline loops: CDR1 MGHRA, CDR2 YSYEKL. CDR3 in DNA: TGCGCCAGCAGCCACATCGGGCGGACAGGGAACTACGAGCAGTACTTC. Residues: CASSHIGRTGNYEQYF.

This rearrangement joins TRBV9 to TRBJ2-2; D gene uncertain. There are 15 residues in the CDR3. Germline V CDR1 and CDR2: SGDLS, YYNGEE. V was clipped by 1 base and J by 3 bases, with 10 bases between them. CDR3 sequence: CASSVLPLDTGELFF. The CDR3, as DNA: TGTGCCAGCAGCGTACTTCCTTTGGACACCGGGGAGCTGTTTTTT.

J is TRBJ1-4 and V is TRBV12-3 or TRBV12-4; D perhaps matches TRBD1 (5 bases). The CDR3 length is 12 residues. Trimming removed 5 bases from V and 8 bases from J, with 9 bases in between. Here the CDR3 DNA reads TGTGCCAGCAGTCCGGGGGGAGAAAAACTGTTTTTT. This gives the protein CASSPGGEKLFF.

The chain couples TRBV5-1 to TRBJ2-1; D might be TRBD2 (6 bases). V lost 7 bases and J 0 bases, leaving 11 bases between the germline ends. The germline CDR1 and CDR2 sequences are SGHRS and YFSETQ. This CDR3 contains 14 residues. DNA of the CDR3: TGCGCCAGCGGGACTGGAAGCTCCTACAATGAGCAGTTCTTC. Translation: CASGTGSSYNEQFF.

About this clone itself: The same CDR3 arises from other DNA sequences in this sample as well. The chain uses TRBV4-2 and TRBJ2-1, with a weak D call TRBD1 (6 bases). This CDR3 comprises 14 residues. The V and J ends lost 2 bases and 7 bases respectively, with 12 bases between them. Germline CDR1 reads LGHNA; CDR2 reads YNFKEQ. CDR3 sequence reads: CASSQPQGLNEQFF. The CDR3 nucleotides read TGTGCCAGCAGCCAACCGCAGGGGTTGAATGAGCAGTTCTTC.

As regards this clone: An end of the junction does not agree with germline; a read error may underlie this. This rearrangement joins TRBV7-7 to TRBJ2-5; 10 bases match TRBD1. CDR3 length equals 13 residues. Germline V gives CDR1 SSHAT, CDR2 FNYEAQ (reference sequence). This CDR3 is CASSPGQGETQYF. CDR3 nucleotide sequence: TGTGCTAGCAGCCCGGGACAGGGGGAGACCCAGTACTTC.

V and J are TRBV7-9 and TRBJ1-1, with D maybe TRBD1 (5 bases). The CDR3 is 14 residues long. Trimming stripped 5 bases from V and 6 bases from J, with 16 bases between. Per the germline V gene, CDR1 is SEHNR and CDR2 is FQNEAQ (reference sequence). CDR3 region: CASSTRESGPEAFF. Written as DNA, the CDR3 is TGTGCCAGCAGCACCAGGGAAAGTGGACCTGAAGCTTTCTTT.

The chain recombines TRBV19 with TRBJ1-4; D not certain. Trimming shortened V by 10 bases and J by 7 bases, and 19 bases separated the two germline ends. The CDR3 consists of 14 residues. In germline, CDR1 is LNHDA, CDR2 SQIVND (reference sequence). The CDR3 nucleotides are TGTGCCACTCAGACACATGGGGTCTCTGAAAAACTGTTTTTT. Translated: CATQTHGVSEKLFF.

This sequence joins TRBV7-2 and TRBJ1-5, with TRBD1 matching 7 bases. Germline CDR1 and CDR2: SGHTA and FQGNSA. The CDR3 is 17 residues long. V was clipped by 2 bases and J by 0 bases; unmatched bases: 7. The CDR3 sequence is CASSLKGAYYSNQPQHF. For the CDR3, the DNA is TGTGCCAGCAGCTTAAAGGGGGCCTACTATAGCAATCAGCCCCAGCATTTT.

The rearrangement uses TRBV10-2 and TRBJ1-1, with D unclear. Deletions cut 3 bases from V and 7 bases from J, with 18 bases between. This CDR3 has 15 amino acids. Germline assignment: CDR1 WSHSY and CDR2 SAAADI. The CDR3 nucleotides read TGCGCCAGCAGTGATCCGGGTGGTCCTGGGGTTGAAGCTTTCTTT. Amino acids: CASSDPGGPGVEAFF.

The chain joins TRBV27 to TRBJ2-7; 11 bases line up with TRBD1. Per the germline V gene, CDR1 is MNHEY and CDR2 is SMNVEV (reference sequence). J gave up 4 bases and V 3 bases, and 2 bases lay outside the gene matches. This CDR3 comprises 14 residues. The CDR3 region has the DNA TGTGCCAGCAGTTTGGACAGGGGGCGGTACGAGCAGTACTTC. It yields the protein CASSLDRGRYEQYF.

The chain carries TRBV5-6 and TRBJ1-5, with a weak D call TRBD1 (5 bases). V lost 0 bases to trimming and J lost 4 bases, with 8 bases between them. Germline V gives CDR1 SGHDT, CDR2 YYEEEE. The CDR3 spans 14 residues. The CDR3 region has the DNA TGTGCCAGCAGCTTGGGGGGACTAAATCAGCCCCAGCATTTT. Residues: CASSLGGLNQPQHF.

J is TRBJ1-1 and V is TRBV19; TRBD1 matches 12 bases. The CDR3 has 15 amino acids. Losses at the gene ends were 9 bases for V and 4 bases for J; bases not matched to a gene: 9. The germline CDR1 and CDR2 sequences are LNHDA and SQIVND (reference sequence). CDR3 region: CASSRDRGPSTEAFF. Written as DNA, the CDR3 is TGTGCCAGCTCCCGGGACAGGGGGCCTAGCACTGAAGCTTTCTTT.

The chain links TRBV9 to TRBJ1-1, with D tentatively TRBD1 (6 bases). CDR3 length: 12 amino acids. Trimming left V 0 bases short and J 10 bases short, with 10 bases between. Germline CDR1 reads SGDLS; CDR2 reads YYNGEE. The CDR3 region has the DNA TGTGCCAGCAGCGTAGAGAAAGGGGGAGCTTTCTTT. Protein: CASSVEKGGAFF.

The V call is TRBV27, the J call TRBJ2-7; no definite D call. The CDR3 runs 11 residues. CDR1 and CDR2 (germline): MNHEY, SMNVEV (reference sequence). The ends were cut back, 3 bases at V and 6 bases at J, with 6 bases in the middle. CDR3: CASSFLGEQYF. CDR3 coding DNA: TGTGCCAGCAGTTTTTTAGGCGAGCAGTACTTC.

The chain is built from TRBV7-9 and TRBJ2-5; 9 bases map to TRBD2. In germline, CDR1 is SEHNR, CDR2 FQNEAQ (reference sequence). The CDR3 consists of 19 residues. V lost 5 bases to trimming and J lost 1 base; unmatched junction nucleotides: 17. The CDR3 is CASSRLPPIAGDLQETQYF. The CDR3 DNA reads as TGTGCCAGCAGCCGCCTGCCCCCTATAGCGGGGGACCTCCAAGAGACCCAGTACTTC.

The J gene is TRBJ1-1, the V gene TRBV14; the D gene is possibly TRBD1 (6 bases). Trimming removed 1 base at V and 4 bases at J, with 10 bases between. Germline loops: CDR1 SGHDN, CDR2 FVKESK. The CDR3 runs 14 residues. CDR3 protein: CASSQGGGLTEAFF. The CDR3 DNA sequence: TGTGCCAGCAGCCAAGGGGGGGGGCTCACTGAAGCTTTCTTT.

CDR3 in DNA: TGTGCCAGCAGCTTAGGGCGACTAGCCCAGGGGATAGGGGAGCTGTTTTTT. Its protein is CASSLGRLAQGIGELFF. The chain has TRBV7-8 and TRBJ2-2, with a possible D match to TRBD2 (7 bases). V was pared by 1 base and J by 8 bases, with 20 bases between. Germline CDR1 reads SGHVS; CDR2 reads FQNEAQ. The CDR3 runs to 17 residues.